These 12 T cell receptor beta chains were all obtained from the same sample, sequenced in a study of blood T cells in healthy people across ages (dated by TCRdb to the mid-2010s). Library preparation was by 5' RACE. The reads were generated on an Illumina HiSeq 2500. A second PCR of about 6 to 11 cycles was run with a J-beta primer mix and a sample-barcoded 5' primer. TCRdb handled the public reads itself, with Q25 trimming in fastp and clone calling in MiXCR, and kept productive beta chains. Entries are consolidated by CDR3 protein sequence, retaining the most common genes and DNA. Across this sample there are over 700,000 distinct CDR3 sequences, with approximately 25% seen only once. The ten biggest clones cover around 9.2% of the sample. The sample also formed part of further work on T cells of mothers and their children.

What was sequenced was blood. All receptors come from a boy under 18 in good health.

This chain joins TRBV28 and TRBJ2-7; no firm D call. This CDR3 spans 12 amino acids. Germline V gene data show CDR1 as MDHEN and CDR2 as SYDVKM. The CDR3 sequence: CASIGQSYEQYF. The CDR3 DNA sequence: TGTGCTTCGATCGGGCAGTCCTACGAGCAGTACTTC.

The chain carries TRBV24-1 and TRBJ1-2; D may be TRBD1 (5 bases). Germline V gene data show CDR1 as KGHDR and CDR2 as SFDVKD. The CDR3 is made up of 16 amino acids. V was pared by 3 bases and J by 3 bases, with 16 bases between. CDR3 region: CATSDSPGRTYYGYTF. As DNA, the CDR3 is TGTGCCACCAGTGATAGTCCGGGACGGACTTACTATGGCTACACCTTC.

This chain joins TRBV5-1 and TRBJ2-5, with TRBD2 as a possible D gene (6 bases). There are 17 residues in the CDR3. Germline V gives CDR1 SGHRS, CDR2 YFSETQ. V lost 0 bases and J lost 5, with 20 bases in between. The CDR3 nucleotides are TGCGCCAGCAGCTTGGCCTGGCCTAGCGACGCCCGGGAGACCCAGTACTTC. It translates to CASSLAWPSDARETQYF.

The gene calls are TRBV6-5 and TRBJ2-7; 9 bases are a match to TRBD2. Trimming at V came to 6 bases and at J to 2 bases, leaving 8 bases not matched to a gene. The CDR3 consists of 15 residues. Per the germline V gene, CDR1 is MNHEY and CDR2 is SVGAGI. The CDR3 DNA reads TGTGCCAGCAGCGGGTCTAGCGGGATCACCTACGAGCAGTACTTC. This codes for CASSGSSGITYEQYF.

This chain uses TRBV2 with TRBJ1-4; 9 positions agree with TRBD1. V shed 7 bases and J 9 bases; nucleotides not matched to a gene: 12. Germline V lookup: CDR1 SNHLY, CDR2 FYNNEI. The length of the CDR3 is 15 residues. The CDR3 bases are TGTGCCAGCATCCCTTCCCGGGACAGGGTGAAAAAACTGTTTTTT. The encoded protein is CASIPSRDRVKKLFF. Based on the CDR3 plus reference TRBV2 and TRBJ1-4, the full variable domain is EPEVTQTPSHQVTQMGQEVILRCVPISNHLYFYWYRQILGQKVEFLVSFYNNEISEKSEIFDDQFSVERPDGSNFTLKIRSTKLEDSAMYFCASIPSRDRVKKLFFGSGTQLSVL.

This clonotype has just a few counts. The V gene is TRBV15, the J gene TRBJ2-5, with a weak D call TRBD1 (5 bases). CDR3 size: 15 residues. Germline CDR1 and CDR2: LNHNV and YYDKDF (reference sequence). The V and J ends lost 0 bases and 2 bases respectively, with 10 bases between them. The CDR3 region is CATSRDGAEQETQYF. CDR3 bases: TGTGCCACCAGCAGAGATGGGGCAGAACAAGAGACCCAGTACTTC.

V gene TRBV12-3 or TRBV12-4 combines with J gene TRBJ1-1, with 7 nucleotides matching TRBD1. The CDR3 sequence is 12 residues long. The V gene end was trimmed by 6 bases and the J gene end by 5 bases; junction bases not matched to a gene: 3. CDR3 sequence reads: CASREDRTEAFF. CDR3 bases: TGTGCCAGCAGGGAGGACAGGACTGAAGCTTTCTTT.

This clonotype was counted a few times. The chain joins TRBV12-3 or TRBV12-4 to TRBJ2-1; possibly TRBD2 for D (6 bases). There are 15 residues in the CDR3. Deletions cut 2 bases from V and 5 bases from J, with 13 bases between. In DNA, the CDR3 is TGTGCCAGCAGTTTATGGGCTAGCGCGGACAATGAGCAGTTCTTC. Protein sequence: CASSLWASADNEQFF.

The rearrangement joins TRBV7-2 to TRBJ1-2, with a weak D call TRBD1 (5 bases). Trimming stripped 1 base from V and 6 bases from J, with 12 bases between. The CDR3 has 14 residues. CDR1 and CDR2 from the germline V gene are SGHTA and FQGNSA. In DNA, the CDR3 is TGTGCCAGCAGCTTAGTAGGGGCCGTGGATGGCTACACCTTC. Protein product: CASSLVGAVDGYTF.

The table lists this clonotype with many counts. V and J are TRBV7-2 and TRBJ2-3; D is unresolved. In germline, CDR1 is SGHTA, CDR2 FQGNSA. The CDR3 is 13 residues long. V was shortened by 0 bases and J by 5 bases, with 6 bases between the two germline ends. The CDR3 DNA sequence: TGTGCCAGCAGCTTAGCCCTCGGAGATACGCAGTATTTT. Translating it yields CASSLALGDTQYF. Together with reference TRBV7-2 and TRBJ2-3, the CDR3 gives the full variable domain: GAGVSQSPSNKVTEKGKDVELRCDPISGHTALYWYRQSLGQGLEFLIYFQGNSAPDKSGLPSDRFSAERTGGSVSTLTIQRTQQEDSAVYLCASSLALGDTQYFGPGTRLTVL.

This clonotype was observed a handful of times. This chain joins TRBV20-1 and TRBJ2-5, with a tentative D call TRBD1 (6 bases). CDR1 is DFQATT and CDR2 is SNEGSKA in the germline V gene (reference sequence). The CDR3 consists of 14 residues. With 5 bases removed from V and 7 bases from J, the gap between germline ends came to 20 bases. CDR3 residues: CSAQGTLGQRTQYF. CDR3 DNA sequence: TGCAGTGCTCAAGGGACACTAGGACAGCGGACCCAGTACTTC.

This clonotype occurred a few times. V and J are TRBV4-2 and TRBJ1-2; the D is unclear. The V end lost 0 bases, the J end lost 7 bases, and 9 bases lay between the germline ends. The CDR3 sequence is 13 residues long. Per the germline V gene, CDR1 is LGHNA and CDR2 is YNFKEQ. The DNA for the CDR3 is TGTGCCAGCAGCCAAGAAGCCACCGGTGGCTACACCTTC. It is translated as CASSQEATGGYTF.